The 2 T cell receptor beta chains below come from one sample, sequenced in a study of blood T cell repertoires in COVID-19 (dated by TCRdb to 2018 to 2021). Library preparation employed the immunoSEQ multiplex PCR assay. Imported from immuneACCESS, the table was reduced by TCRdb to in-frame sequences with V and J called. These copies leave out some clones; in studies compared against another copy, an unresolved V gene accounts for under half, and the cause of the remainder is not known. The sample includes fewer than 120,000 clones, with over 75% observed a single time. The ten largest clones add up to 16% of the sample. The sequencing input was peripheral blood. These receptors were collected from a woman at least 80 years old with active or convalescent COVID-19.

The chain joins TRBV2 to TRBJ1-4, with D unresolved. V was trimmed by 6 bases and J by 5 bases, leaving 7 bases between them. Germline V lookup: CDR1 SNHLY, CDR2 FYNNEI. The CDR3 totals 12 residues. The CDR3 DNA reads as TGTGCCAGCAGGGGAGAGAATGAAAAACTGTTTTTT. This codes for CASRGENEKLFF.

This clone came up once. The chain joins TRBV5-6 to TRBJ1-2; 7 bases align to TRBD1. Trimming took 0 bases from V and 7 from J; bases not matched to a gene: 0. Germline CDR1 reads SGHDT; CDR2 reads YYEEEE. The CDR3 length is 12 residues. CDR3 loop: CASSLAGGGYTF. For the CDR3, the DNA is TGTGCCAGCAGCTTGGCAGGGGGTGGCTACACCTTC.